A selection of T cell receptor beta chains follows, all from one sample in a study of T cell repertoires in cytomegalovirus infection. No antigen is known for these receptors. Using its own MiXCR run on the reads, TCRdb lists one record per CDR3 protein. The sample includes approximately 89,000 distinct CDR3 sequences, 25% to 30% of them seen just once. The source material was CD8+ T cells from cultured PBMCs, sampled from culture after CMV antigen stimulation. These TCRs come from a human donor in good health (CMV status not recorded). Some clones in this sample may be carry-over from other donors' samples. The CDR3 runs from the conserved cysteine through the conserved F or W. Fields, in order: clone size, J gene, V gene, D gene, CDR3 protein, CDR3 DNA. The D gene is left open where the match is weak. Clone size is stated in some rows and not others, as once, few, many or a class when expanded.

-,TRBJ1-2,TRBV7-9,-,CASSLGGGYGYTF,TGTGCCAGCAGCTTAGGAGGGGGCTATGGCTACACCTTC
many,TRBJ1-2,TRBV19,TRBD1,CASRSPGTGNYGYTF,TGTGCCAGTAGATCCCCCGGGACAGGGAACTATGGCTACACCTTC
-,TRBJ2-3,TRBV4-1,-,CASSQDLSDHSTDTQYF,TGCGCCAGCAGCCAAGATCTTAGCGACCATAGCACAGATACGCAGTATTTT
few,TRBJ2-5,TRBV11-2,-,CASSYDAGVGETQYF,TGTGCCAGCAGTTACGACGCAGGGGTAGGAGAGACCCAGTACTTC
-,TRBJ1-1,TRBV19,TRBD1,CASSIQGASTEAFF,TGTGCCAGTAGTATACAGGGGGCTAGCACTGAAGCTTTCTTT
-,TRBJ2-1,TRBV7-9,-,CASSSWDSYNEQFF,TGTGCCAGCAGCTCGTGGGACTCCTACAATGAGCAGTTCTTC
few,TRBJ2-1,TRBV7-9,TRBD2,CASSLSSAGDEQFF,TGTGCCAGCAGCTTATCCTCGGCGGGGGATGAGCAGTTCTTC
-,TRBJ2-7,TRBV20-1,-,CSAREGAAYEQYF,TGCAGTGCTAGAGAAGGCGCCGCCTACGAGCAGTACTTC
-,TRBJ2-4,TRBV30,-,CAWSVGDFAKNIQYF,TGTGCCTGGAGTGTCGGGGACTTCGCCAAAAACATTCAGTACTTC
few,TRBJ2-1,TRBV4-1,-,CASSPLRTADNEQFF,TGCGCCAGCAGCCCTTTGCGGACGGCTGACAATGAGCAGTTCTTC
-,TRBJ1-1,TRBV12-3/TRBV12-4,-,CASGLVGTEAFF,TGTGCCAGCGGTCTAGTGGGCACTGAAGCTTTCTTT
once,TRBJ2-7,TRBV20-1,TRBD2,CSARGLAGGSSYEQYF,TGCAGTGCTAGGGGACTAGCGGGGGGTTCCTCCTACGAGCAGTACTTC
once,TRBJ1-1,TRBV7-8,TRBD1,CASSLTGQGYTEAFF,TGTGCCAGCAGCTTGACGGGACAGGGTTACACTGAAGCTTTCTTT
-,TRBJ2-2,TRBV7-3,-,CASSSNSRAYTGELFF,TGTGCCAGCAGCTCGAATTCCAGGGCCTACACCGGGGAGCTGTTTTTT
-,TRBJ1-5,TRBV4-1,-,CASSQGTNSNQPQHF,TGCGCCAGCAGCCAAGGGACGAATAGCAATCAGCCCCAGCATTTT
-,TRBJ1-1,TRBV2,-,CASLGTQAFF,TGTGCCAGCCTGGGTACTCAAGCTTTCTTT
-,TRBJ1-5,TRBV19,-,CASSWYPLWDQPQHF,TGTGCCAGTAGTTGGTACCCTCTTTGGGATCAGCCCCAGCATTTT
-,TRBJ2-3,TRBV7-3,-,CASSLGTTEADTQYF,TGTGCCAGCAGCTTAGGGACCACCGAGGCGGATACGCAGTATTTT
few,TRBJ2-7,TRBV7-2,TRBD2,CASNLLAGTPSYEQYF,TGTGCCAGCAACCTTCTAGCGGGGACCCCTTCCTACGAGCAGTACTTC
once,TRBJ1-1,TRBV2,-,CASSDPGVGTEAFF,TGTGCCAGCAGTGACCCAGGGGTTGGGACTGAAGCTTTCTTT
many,TRBJ2-3,TRBV7-6,TRBD2,CASSGSGGGVTDTQYF,TGTGCCAGCAGCGGAAGCGGGGGGGGTGTCACAGATACGCAGTATTTT
-,TRBJ1-6,TRBV9,-,CASSGGANPPLHF,TGTGCCAGCAGTGGGGGAGCTAATCCACCCCTCCACTTT
-,TRBJ1-5,TRBV19,TRBD1,CASSIGDGTARNQPQHF,TGTGCCAGTAGTATAGGAGATGGGACAGCTCGCAATCAGCCCCAGCATTTT
many,TRBJ2-6,TRBV7-8,-,CASSLNPSGANVLTF,TGTGCCAGCAGCTTAAACCCCTCTGGGGCCAACGTCCTGACTTTC
-,TRBJ1-2,TRBV28,-,CASSLVPMAGYTF,TGTGCCAGCAGTTTGGTCCCCATGGCTGGCTACACCTTC
many,TRBJ1-2,TRBV7-2,-,CASSSNSGSNGYTF,TGTGCCAGCAGCAGTAACAGTGGCTCTAACGGCTACACCTTC
-,TRBJ2-7,TRBV11-2,TRBD1,CASSYSRDSFYEQYF,TGTGCCAGCAGCTATTCCCGGGACAGCTTCTACGAGCAGTACTTC
-,TRBJ2-7,TRBV2,-,CAFRDNPSYEQYF,TGTGCCTTCCGGGACAACCCCTCCTACGAGCAGTACTTC
-,TRBJ2-2,TRBV5-4,TRBD2,CASSLASGYTGELFF,TGTGCCAGCAGCTTGGCTAGCGGTTACACCGGGGAGCTGTTTTTT
-,TRBJ1-2,TRBV7-8,-,CASSLVAGDYGYTF,TGTGCCAGCAGCTTAGTTGCGGGTGACTATGGCTACACCTTC
-,TRBJ2-1,TRBV19,-,CASSPPGHSVRNEQFF,TGTGCCAGTAGTCCTCCGGGCCACAGTGTCCGCAATGAGCAGTTCTTC
many,TRBJ2-2,TRBV7-9,-,CASSLDTGPGELFF,TGTGCCAGCAGCTTAGACACGGGCCCCGGGGAGCTGTTTTTT
few,TRBJ2-5,TRBV5-4,-,CASSATGGETQYF,TGTGCCAGCAGCGCGACCGGGGGAGAGACCCAGTACTTC
-,TRBJ2-3,TRBV15,TRBD2,CATSRDLGTSGATDRGDTQYF,TGTGCCACCAGCAGAGATTTGGGGACTAGCGGGGCTACCGATCGAGGAGATACGCAGTATTTT
-,TRBJ2-3,TRBV19,-,CASSPMSTDTQYF,TGTGCCAGTAGCCCCATGAGCACAGATACGCAGTATTTT
-,TRBJ2-5,TRBV2,TRBD2,CASSGLAGSQETQYF,TGTGCCAGCAGTGGACTAGCGGGCTCGCAAGAGACCCAGTACTTC
-,TRBJ2-1,TRBV6-5,-,CASTSRDREQFF,TGTGCCAGCACTTCCAGAGACAGGGAGCAGTTCTTC
many,TRBJ1-1,TRBV7-6,-,CASSMPGTLNTEAFF,TGTGCCAGCAGCATGCCCGGGACCCTGAACACTGAAGCTTTCTTT
few,TRBJ2-1,TRBV12-3/TRBV12-4,-,CASSSPFGTKLNEQFF,TGTGCCAGCAGTTCCCCATTTGGGACAAAACTTAATGAGCAGTTCTTC
-,TRBJ1-4,TRBV29-1,-,CSVGFGDSLFF,TGCAGCGTTGGCTTCGGAGACTCCCTGTTTTTT
once,TRBJ1-1,TRBV9,-,CASSGGFGSGTEAFF,TGTGCCAGCAGCGGAGGTTTTGGGAGCGGCACTGAAGCTTTCTTT
-,TRBJ2-7,TRBV20-1,-,CSARDRGGLDEQYF,TGCAGTGCTAGAGATAGGGGGGGGCTCGACGAGCAGTACTTC
-,TRBJ1-2,TRBV2,-,CASSELLGQADGYTF,TGTGCCAGCAGTGAACTGCTAGGGCAGGCGGATGGCTACACCTTC
-,TRBJ2-1,TRBV7-3,TRBD2,CASSSLAGSSYNEQFF,TGTGCCAGCAGCTCCCTAGCGGGGAGCTCCTACAATGAGCAGTTCTTC
-,TRBJ2-1,TRBV2,-,CASRDLAYNEQFF,TGTGCCAGCCGGGACTTGGCCTACAATGAGCAGTTCTTC
-,TRBJ2-7,TRBV28,-,CASMKGLPSVGEQYF,TGTGCCAGCATGAAAGGACTTCCATCCGTCGGGGAGCAGTACTTC
-,TRBJ2-7,TRBV7-9,-,CASSSTDHLMQYF,TGTGCCAGCAGCTCCACGGACCACTTGATGCAGTACTTC
-,TRBJ2-7,TRBV4-1,TRBD2,CASSPEPASGGREQYF,TGCGCCAGCAGCCCGGAGCCGGCTAGCGGGGGGCGGGAGCAGTACTTC
few,TRBJ2-1,TRBV6-4,-,CASSDTGVWAYNEQFF,TGTGCCAGCAGTGACACGGGGGTATGGGCCTACAATGAGCAGTTCTTC
-,TRBJ1-1,TRBV10-2,-,CASSAGTGTEAFF,TGCGCCAGCAGTGCAGGGACGGGAACTGAAGCTTTCTTT
-,TRBJ2-3,TRBV20-1,-,CSATTGYTQYF,TGCAGTGCTACGACAGGATATACGCAGTATTTT
few,TRBJ2-7,TRBV7-9,-,CASSLVIGVDPEQYF,TGTGCCAGCAGCTTAGTTATCGGAGTCGACCCCGAGCAGTACTTC
medium-sized,TRBJ1-2,TRBV7-8,-,CASSFFAVEYGYTF,TGTGCCAGCAGCTTCTTTGCAGTGGAGTATGGCTACACCTTC
-,TRBJ2-1,TRBV27,TRBD1,CASSLSDGDRPYNEQFF,TGTGCCAGCAGTTTATCGGATGGGGACAGGCCCTACAATGAGCAGTTCTTC
-,TRBJ2-7,TRBV6-5,-,CASSYNHYEQYF,TGTGCCAGCAGTTACAACCACTACGAGCAGTACTTC
-,TRBJ1-1,TRBV5-6,TRBD1,CASSSTGGLNTEAFF,TGTGCCAGCAGCTCCACAGGGGGATTGAACACTGAAGCTTTCTTT
few,TRBJ1-5,TRBV19,-,CASSRAPREPQHF,TGTGCCAGTAGTAGGGCACCGAGGGAGCCCCAGCATTTT
few,TRBJ1-1,TRBV28,-,CASSLRQGSWAFF,TGTGCCAGCAGTTTGAGGCAGGGATCGTGGGCTTTCTTT
-,TRBJ2-7,TRBV29-1,TRBD2,CSVGGGAGGPYEQYF,TGCAGCGTTGGAGGGGGAGCGGGGGGCCCTTACGAGCAGTACTTC